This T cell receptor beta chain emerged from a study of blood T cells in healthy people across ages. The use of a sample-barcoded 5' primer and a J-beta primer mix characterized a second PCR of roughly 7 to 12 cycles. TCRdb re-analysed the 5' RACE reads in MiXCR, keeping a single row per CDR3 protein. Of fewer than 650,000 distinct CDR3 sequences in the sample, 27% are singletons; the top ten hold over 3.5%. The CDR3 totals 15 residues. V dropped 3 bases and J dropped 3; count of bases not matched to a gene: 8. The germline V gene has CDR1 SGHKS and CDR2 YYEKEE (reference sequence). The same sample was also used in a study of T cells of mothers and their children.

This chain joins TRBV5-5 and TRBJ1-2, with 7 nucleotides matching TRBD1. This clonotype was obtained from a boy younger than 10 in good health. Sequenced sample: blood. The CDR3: CASSWAIGTDYGYTF. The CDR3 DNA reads TGTGCCAGCAGCTGGGCGATTGGGACAGACTATGGCTACACCTTC.